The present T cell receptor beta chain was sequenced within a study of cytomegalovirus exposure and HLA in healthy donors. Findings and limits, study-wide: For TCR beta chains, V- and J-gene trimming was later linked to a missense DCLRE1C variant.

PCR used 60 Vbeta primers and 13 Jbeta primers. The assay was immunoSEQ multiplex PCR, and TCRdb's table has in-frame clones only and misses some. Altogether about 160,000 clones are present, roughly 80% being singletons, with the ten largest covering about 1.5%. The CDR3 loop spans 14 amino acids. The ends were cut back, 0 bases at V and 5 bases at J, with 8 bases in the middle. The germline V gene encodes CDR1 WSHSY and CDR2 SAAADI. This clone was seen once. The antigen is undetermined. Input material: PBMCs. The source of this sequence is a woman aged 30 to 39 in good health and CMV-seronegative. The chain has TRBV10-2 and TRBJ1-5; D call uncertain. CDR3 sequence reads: CASSESGGYQPQHF. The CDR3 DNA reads TGCGCCAGCAGTGAGTCTGGAGGGTATCAGCCCCAGCATTTT.